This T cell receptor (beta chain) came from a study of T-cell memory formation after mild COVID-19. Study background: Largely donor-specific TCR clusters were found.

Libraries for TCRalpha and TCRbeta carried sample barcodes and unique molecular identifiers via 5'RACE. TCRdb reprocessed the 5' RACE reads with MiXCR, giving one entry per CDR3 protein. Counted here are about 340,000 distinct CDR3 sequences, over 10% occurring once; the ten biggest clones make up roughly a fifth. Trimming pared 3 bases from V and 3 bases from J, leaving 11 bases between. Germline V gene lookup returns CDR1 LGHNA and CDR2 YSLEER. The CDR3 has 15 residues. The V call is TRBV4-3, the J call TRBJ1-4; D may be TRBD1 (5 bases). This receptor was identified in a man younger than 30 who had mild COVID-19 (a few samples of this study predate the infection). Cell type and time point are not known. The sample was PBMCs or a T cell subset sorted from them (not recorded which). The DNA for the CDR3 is TGCGCCAGCAGCCAGGGGGGGTCAGCTAATGAAAAACTGTTTTTT. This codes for CASSQGGSANEKLFF.